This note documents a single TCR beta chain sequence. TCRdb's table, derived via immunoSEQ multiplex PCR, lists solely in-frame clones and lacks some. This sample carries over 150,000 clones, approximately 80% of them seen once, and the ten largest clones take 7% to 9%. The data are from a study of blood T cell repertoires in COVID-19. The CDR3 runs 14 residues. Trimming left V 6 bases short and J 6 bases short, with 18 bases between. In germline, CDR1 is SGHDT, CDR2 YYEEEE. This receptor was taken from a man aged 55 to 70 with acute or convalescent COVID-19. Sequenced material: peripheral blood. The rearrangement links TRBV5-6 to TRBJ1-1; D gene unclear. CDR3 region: CASIDVGESAEAFF. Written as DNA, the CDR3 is TGTGCCAGCATCGACGTCGGGGAATCAGCTGAAGCTTTCTTT. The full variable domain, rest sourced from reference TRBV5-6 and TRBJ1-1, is DAGVTQSPTHLIKTRGQQVTLRCSPKSGHDTVSWYQQALGQGPQFIFQYYEEEERQRGNFPDRFSGHQFPNYSSELNVNALLLGDSALYLCASIDVGESAEAFFGQGTRLTVV.